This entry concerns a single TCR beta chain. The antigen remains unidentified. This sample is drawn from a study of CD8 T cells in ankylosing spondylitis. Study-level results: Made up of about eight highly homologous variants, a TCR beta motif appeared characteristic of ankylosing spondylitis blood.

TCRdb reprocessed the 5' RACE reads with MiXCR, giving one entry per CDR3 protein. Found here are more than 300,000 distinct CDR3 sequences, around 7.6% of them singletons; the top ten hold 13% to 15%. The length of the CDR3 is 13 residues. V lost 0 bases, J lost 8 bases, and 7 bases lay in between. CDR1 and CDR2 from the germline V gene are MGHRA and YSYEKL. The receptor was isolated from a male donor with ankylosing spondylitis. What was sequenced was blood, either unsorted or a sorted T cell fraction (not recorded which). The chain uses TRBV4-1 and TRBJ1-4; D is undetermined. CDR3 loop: CASSQDSGEKLFF. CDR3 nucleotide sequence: TGCGCCAGCAGCCAAGATTCGGGAGAAAAACTGTTTTTT.